This section outlines one TCR beta chain sequence together with its context. V was pared by 3 bases and J by 7 bases, with 13 bases between. Germline CDR1 and CDR2: KGHSH and LQKENI. This CDR3 region has 13 residues. This sample was included in a study of T cell changes during pregnancy in multiple sclerosis. The method was immunoSEQ multiplex PCR; TCRdb's version includes in-frame clones alone and lacks a portion of them. The sample lists tens of thousands of clones; around 91% were seen once. This specimen was CD4+ T cells from peripheral blood mononuclear cells, taken in the second trimester of pregnancy. This TCR came from a female donor in good health, enrolled as a control in a pregnancy study. The chain joins TRBV18 to TRBJ2-7, with D possibly matching TRBD1 (7 bases). CDR3 DNA sequence: TGTGCCAGCTCACCTACAGGGGCGGGGGAGCAGTACTTC. Encoded protein: CASSPTGAGEQYF. Full variable domain (outside the CDR3, taken from reference TRBV18 and TRBJ2-7): NAGVMQNPRHLVRRRGQEARLRCSPMKGHSHVYWYRQLPEEGLKFMVYLQKENIIDESGMPKERFSAEFPKEGPSILRIQQVVRGDSAAYFCASSPTGAGEQYFGPGTRLTVT.